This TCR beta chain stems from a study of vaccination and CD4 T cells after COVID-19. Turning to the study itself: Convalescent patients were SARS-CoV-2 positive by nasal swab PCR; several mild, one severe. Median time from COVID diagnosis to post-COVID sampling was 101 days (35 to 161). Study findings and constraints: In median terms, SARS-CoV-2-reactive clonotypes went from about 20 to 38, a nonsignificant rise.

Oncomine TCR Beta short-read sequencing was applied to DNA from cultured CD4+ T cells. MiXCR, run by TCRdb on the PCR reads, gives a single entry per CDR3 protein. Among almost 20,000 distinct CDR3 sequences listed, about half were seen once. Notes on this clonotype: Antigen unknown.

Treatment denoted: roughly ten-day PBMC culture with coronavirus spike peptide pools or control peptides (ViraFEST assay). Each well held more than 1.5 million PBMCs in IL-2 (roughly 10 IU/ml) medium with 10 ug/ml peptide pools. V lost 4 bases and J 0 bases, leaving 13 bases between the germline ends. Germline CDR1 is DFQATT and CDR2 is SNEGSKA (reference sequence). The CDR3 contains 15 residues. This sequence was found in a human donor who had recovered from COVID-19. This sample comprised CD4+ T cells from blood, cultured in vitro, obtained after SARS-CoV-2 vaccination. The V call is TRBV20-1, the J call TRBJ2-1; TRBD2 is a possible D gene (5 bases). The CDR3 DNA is TGCAGTGCTACTCCGGGGTCCAGCTCCTACAATGAGCAGTTCTTC. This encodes CSATPGSSSYNEQFF.